The clone carrying this T cell receptor beta chain was observed at least ten times. Its antigen is still unknown. The data originate from a study of glioma-infiltrating T cells. Study results and limitations: Tissue-blood divergence was below expectation in non-neoplastic patients, above in gliomas.

The iRepertoire nested amplicon-rescue multiplex PCR amplified TCR alpha and beta CDR3s from RNA. Input was roughly 100-450 ng of tissue mRNA or PBMC total RNA. Each CDR3 protein is one row after TCRdb ran MiXCR on the multiplex PCR reads. The repertoire has approximately 190,000 distinct CDR3 sequences, about 32% of them found once; the top ten carry 20% to 25%. Per the germline V gene, CDR1 is MNHEY and CDR2 is SMNVEV (reference sequence). The CDR3 consists of 14 residues. Trimming took 3 bases from V and 9 from J, leaving 12 bases between them. Sequenced input: glioma tissue, nonneoplastic brain tissue, or PBMCs (not recorded which). This sequence was found in a human donor with low-grade glioma or glioblastoma, undergoing nonglioma brain surgery, or in good health (not recorded which). The gene calls are TRBV27 and TRBJ1-6, with D unresolved. Here the CDR3 DNA reads TGTGCCAGCAGTTTCCCTCTAGTCGGTTCACCCCTCCACTTT. This translates into CASSFPLVGSPLHF.